Here is one TCR beta chain with its context. The antigen is not known. The PCR contained 60 Vbeta and 13 Jbeta primers. TCRdb's table, derived via immunoSEQ multiplex PCR, lists solely in-frame clones and lacks some. The profile shows roughly 100,000 clones, around 77% of them singletons. This record belongs to a study of cytomegalovirus exposure and HLA in healthy donors. Study-wide results and caveats: According to an earlier analysis, most TCR beta V segments yielded productive rearrangements about 90% or about 30% of the time. Per published accounts, TCR beta sequences correctly predicted the HLA-A and HLA-B alleles of most subjects. Published work reported that the classifier diagnosed cytomegalovirus status with high specificity and sensitivity.

Germline V CDR1 and CDR2: SGHRS, YFSETQ. Trimming took 4 bases from V and 7 from J, leaving 14 bases between them. The CDR3 loop spans 13 amino acids. The TCR sequence derives from a male donor in good health and CMV-seropositive. Source material: PBMCs. This chain joins TRBV5-1 and TRBJ1-1; no definite D call. The CDR3 DNA sequence: TGCGCCAGCAGCCTGGAGCCCGTCGGTGAAGCTTTCTTT. Translating it yields CASSLEPVGEAFF.